These T cell receptor beta chains were read from a single sample in a study of blood T cell repertoires in COVID-19. Only in-frame clones appear in the TCRdb table, and some are missing; sequencing was by immunoSEQ multiplex PCR. The table has under 200,000 clones, about 86% seen once; the top ten hold roughly 8%. Sequenced input: peripheral blood. Source of these receptors: a man between 60 and 75 years old with acute or convalescent COVID-19. Each CDR3 is given with its conserved first and last residue. D genes are given only for firm matches. Only part of the rows carry a size: once, few, many, or a class if the clone is expanded.

clone size	V gene	J gene	D gene	CDR3 DNA	CDR3 protein
.	TRBV30	TRBJ1-2	.	TGTGCCTGGAAGGTAGGGGATCGGCCGGGCTACACCTTC	CAWKVGDRPGYTF
.	TRBV5-1	TRBJ1-1	.	TGCGCCAGCAGCTTGTCGACCGAGGGAAGCTCTGAAGCTTTCTTT	CASSLSTEGSSEAFF
.	TRBV7-2	TRBJ2-7	.	TGTGCCAGCAGCTGGGCTTGGGTTGGCGAGCAGTACTTC	CASSWAWVGEQYF
.	TRBV10-3	TRBJ1-4	.	TGTGCCATCATAGGGTCGCAGGGGCGGAAAACTAATGAAAAACTGTTTTTT	CAIIGSQGRKTNEKLFF
.	TRBV7-2	TRBJ1-5	TRBD1	TGTGCCAGCAGCTTAGGGGCAGGGGGAGCACATCAGCCCCAGCATTTT	CASSLGAGGAHQPQHF
.	TRBV9	TRBJ1-2	.	TGTGCCAGCAGCCCGACAGTCGATGGCTACACCTTC	CASSPTVDGYTF
.	TRBV2	TRBJ2-2	TRBD1	TGTGCCAGCGGAGGGACAGGGAACACCGGGGAGCTGTTTTTT	CASGGTGNTGELFF
.	TRBV28	TRBJ1-2	TRBD1	TGTGCCAGCACTCATAAACTGTCAGGGGGAGACTATGGCTACACCTTC	CASTHKLSGGDYGYTF
.	TRBV5-8	TRBJ1-1	.	TGTGCCAGCAGCTTCGGGGGGCGGAACACTGAAGCTTTCTTT	CASSFGGRNTEAFF
.	TRBV6-6	TRBJ2-7	.	TGTGCCAGCAGTTCCTATAACTACGAGCAGTACTTC	CASSSYNYEQYF
few	TRBV4-2	TRBJ2-7	TRBD2	TGTGCCAGCAGCCCCCACCAGCGGGAGACCGAGCAGTACTTC	CASSPHQRETEQYF
.	TRBV5-1	TRBJ1-3	TRBD1	TGCGCCAGCAGCCCGGGGACAGCTGGAAACACCATATATTTT	CASSPGTAGNTIYF
.	TRBV9	TRBJ2-3	.	TGTGCCAGCAGCGGATACGGGAGTCCTTGGGGCACAGATACGCAGTATTTT	CASSGYGSPWGTDTQYF
.	TRBV7-8	TRBJ1-2	.	TGTGCCAGCAGCTTAGTTTCGCCGGCTAGCGGCTACACCTTC	CASSLVSPASGYTF
few	TRBV11-2	TRBJ2-7	.	TGTGCCAGCAGCCGCAGAAACCAGGGGGAGCAGTACTTC	CASSRRNQGEQYF
.	TRBV11-2	TRBJ1-1	.	TGTGCCAGCAGCTTAGTCTCACTGGTCACTGAAGCTTTCTTT	CASSLVSLVTEAFF